One sample yielded the 5 T cell receptor beta chains listed below, sequenced in a study of early T cells in non-severe SARS-CoV-2 infection. One entry per CDR3 protein results from TCRdb running MiXCR on the 5' RACE reads. The sample yields tens of thousands of distinct CDR3 sequences, around 15% seen once. The sequenced sample consisted of whole blood. All receptors derive from an adult who was a healthcare worker with PCR-confirmed SARS-CoV-2 infection or an uninfected control (not recorded which).

This clonotype was found many times. The chain employs TRBV4-1 and TRBJ2-7; TRBD1 aligns across 10 bases. Germline V gives CDR1 MGHRA, CDR2 YSYEKL. The CDR3 loop spans 16 amino acids. With 4 bases clipped from V and 9 bases from J, the junction kept 15 bases outside the gene matches. CDR3 DNA: TGCGCCAGCAGCCCCCGCGAGGGGACAGGGGTAAGCGGGCAGTACTTC. As protein: CASSPREGTGVSGQYF.

This chain joins TRBV24-1 and TRBJ1-2, with no clear D. Germline CDR1 is KGHDR and CDR2 is SFDVKD. The length of the CDR3 is 14 residues. The ends were cut back, 7 bases at V and 1 base at J, with 12 bases in the middle. CDR3 sequence (DNA): TGTGCCACCAGCGAAGGGTGGGGTAACTATGGCTACACCTTC. Encoded protein: CATSEGWGNYGYTF.

This clonotype has a count of ten or more. The gene calls are TRBV10-1 and TRBJ2-1, with D possibly called TRBD1 or TRBD2 (5 bases each). The length of the CDR3 is 13 residues. Trimming shortened V by 1 base and J by 9 bases, and 10 bases separated the two germline ends. CDR1 is WNHNN and CDR2 is SYGVQD in the germline V gene (reference sequence). The CDR3 sequence: CASSEWTGGEQFF. The CDR3 nucleotides are TGCGCCAGCAGTGAGTGGACTGGGGGTGAGCAGTTCTTC.

The table lists this clonotype with many counts. The chain is built from TRBV9 and TRBJ2-3; D is unresolved. V dropped 3 bases and J dropped 6 bases, with 8 bases sitting between them. The germline V gene encodes CDR1 SGDLS and CDR2 YYNGEE. The CDR3 loop spans 12 amino acids. The CDR3 DNA follows: TGTGCCAGCAGCGATCTAGTGGATACGCAGTATTTT. Its translation: CASSDLVDTQYF.

This clonotype occurred many times. The genes are TRBV11-1 and TRBJ2-5; 7 nucleotides align to TRBD1. Germline V gives CDR1 SGHAT, CDR2 FQDESV (reference sequence). V lost 3 bases and J lost 2; bases outside the gene matches: 6. The CDR3 consists of 15 residues. CDR3 sequence reads: CASSFRQGLQETQYF. The CDR3 nucleotides are TGTGCCAGCAGCTTCCGACAGGGCCTACAAGAGACCCAGTACTTC.